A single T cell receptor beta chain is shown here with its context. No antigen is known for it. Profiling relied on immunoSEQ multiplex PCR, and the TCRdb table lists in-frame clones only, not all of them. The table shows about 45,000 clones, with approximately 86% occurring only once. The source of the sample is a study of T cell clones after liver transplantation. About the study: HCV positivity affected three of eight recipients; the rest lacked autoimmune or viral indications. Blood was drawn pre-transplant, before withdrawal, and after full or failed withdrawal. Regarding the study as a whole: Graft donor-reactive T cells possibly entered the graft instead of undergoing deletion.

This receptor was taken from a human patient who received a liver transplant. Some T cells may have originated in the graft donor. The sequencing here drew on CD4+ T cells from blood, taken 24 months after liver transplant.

In DNA form, the CDR3 reads TGTGCCAGCAGCGGGACTAGCGGTTCCGAGCAGTTCTTC. It yields the protein CASSGTSGSEQFF. The chain recombines TRBV6-5 with TRBJ2-1, with 11 bases that match TRBD2. Germline trimming cut 6 bases from V and 10 bases from J; bases unmatched to any gene: 5. Germline V gene data show CDR1 as MNHEY and CDR2 as SVGAGI. The CDR3 is 13 residues long.